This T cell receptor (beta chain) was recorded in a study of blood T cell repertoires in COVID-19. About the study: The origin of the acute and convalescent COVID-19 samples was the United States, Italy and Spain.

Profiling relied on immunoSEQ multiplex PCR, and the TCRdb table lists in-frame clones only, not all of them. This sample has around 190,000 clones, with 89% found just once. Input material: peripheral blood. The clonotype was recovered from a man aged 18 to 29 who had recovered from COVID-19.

The CDR3 region has the DNA TGCGCCAGCAGCTTGGACAGGGGGGTAGATGAGCAGTTCTTC. It codes for CASSLDRGVDEQFF. The V call is TRBV5-1, the J call TRBJ2-1; 8 bases are shared with TRBD1. The V segment lost 0 bases and the J segment 8 bases; nucleotides outside the gene matches: 4. The CDR3 loop spans 14 amino acids. Germline V gene data show CDR1 as SGHRS and CDR2 as YFSETQ.